One sample yielded the 17 T cell receptor beta chains listed below, sequenced in a study of T cells in women clearing cervical HPV infection. Only in-frame clones appear in the TCRdb table, and some are missing; sequencing was by immunoSEQ multiplex PCR. The sample spans under 50,000 clones; the ten largest clones claim less than 8%. Sequenced: blood buffy coat. These TCRs come from a woman between 18 and 70 years old with a cervical HPV16 infection that either progressed to CIN3+ or cleared (not recorded which).

Points on this clone: The sequence runs out 3 residues before the end of the CDR3; the remainder is reconstructed from the germline J gene. The chain uses TRBV30 and TRBJ1-2; the D gene is possibly TRBD1 (6 bases). The CDR3 spans 14 residues. Germline CDR1 GTSNPN, CDR2 SVGIG (reference sequence). Incomplete CDR3 DNA: TGTGCCTGGAGGACACGGACAGCCTCCGTTTTC. Protein product: CAWRTRTASVF. The complete CDR3 sequence is CAWRTRTASVFYTF.

With respect to this clone: The CDR3 end lies 3 residues beyond the end of the read and is filled in from the germline J gene. This sequence joins TRBV11-2 and TRBJ2-1; 10 bases map to TRBD2. CDR3 size: 13 residues. V shed 6 bases and J 7 bases; nucleotides not matched to a gene: 3. Germline V gene data show CDR1 as SGHAT and CDR2 as FQNNGV. CDR3 bases read: TGTGCCAGCAGAGCGGGGGGGCGGAATGAG. This gives the protein CASRAGGRNE. The complete CDR3 reads CASRAGGRNEQFF.

In the case of this clone: The read ends 3 residues early relative to the CDR3; the germline J gene fills the gap. The chain uses TRBV5-1 and TRBJ2-5; TRBD2 matches 9 bases. The CDR3 spans 15 residues. Per germline, CDR1 SGHRS and CDR2 YFSETQ. The V and J ends lost 0 bases and 1 base, in that order; junction bases with no gene match: 1. CDR3 residues: CASSLGLAVQETQYF. The covered CDR3 bases are TGCGCCAGCAGCTTGGGACTAGCGGTCCAAGAGACC.

Turning to this clone: The read gets to within 3 residues of the CDR3 end, and the germline J gene fills in the rest. The rearrangement uses TRBV6-1 and TRBJ2-3, with D possibly TRBD2 on 6 matching bases. Germline V lookup: CDR1 MNHNS, CDR2 SASEGT. There are 14 residues in the CDR3. V lost 4 bases, J lost 1 base, and 9 bases lay in between. The CDR3: CASSVASGTDTQYF. The part of the CDR3 DNA that was read is TGTGCCAGCAGTGTCGCTAGCGGCACAGATACG.

Details on this clone: Read data end 3 residues before the CDR3 end; the end is taken from the germline J gene. The chain joins TRBV7-2 to TRBJ2-2; 7 bases map to TRBD2. The CDR3 totals 15 residues. J was trimmed by 3 bases and V by 4 bases; bases with no gene match: 5. In germline, CDR1 is SGHTA, CDR2 FQGNSA. CDR3 DNA, as far as it was read: TGTGCCAGCAGCTCGCTAGCGGCGGACACCGGGGAG. It codes for CASSSLAADTGE. The entire CDR3 protein reads CASSSLAADTGELFF.

In regard to this clone: The read terminates 3 residues ahead of where the CDR3 ends, so the germline J gene completes it. The J gene is TRBJ2-7, the V gene TRBV7-2; 7 nucleotides align to TRBD1. V trimming: 1 base; J trimming: 1 base; junction bases outside the gene matches: 4. CDR1 and CDR2 from the germline V gene are SGHTA and FQGNSA. The CDR3 covers 15 residues. The covered CDR3 bases are TGTGCCAGCAGCTTAGTCCAGGGGGTGTCCTACGAG. Its protein product is CASSLVQGVSYE. In full, the CDR3 is CASSLVQGVSYEQYF. Together with reference TRBV7-2 and TRBJ2-7, the CDR3 gives the full variable domain: GAGVSQSPSNKVTEKGKDVELRCDPISGHTALYWYRQSLGQGLEFLIYFQGNSAPDKSGLPSDRFSAERTGGSVSTLTIQRTQQEDSAVYLCASSLVQGVSYEQYFGPGTRLTVT.

Partial CDR3 DNA: TGTGCCAGCAGCTTAGACTCTACCACGGGGTAT. Protein sequence: CASSLDSTTGY. The full CDR3 protein is CASSLDSTTGYAFF. The chain uses TRBV7-2 and TRBJ1-1, with no clear D. The sequence runs out 3 residues before the end of the CDR3; the remainder is reconstructed from the germline J gene. The CDR3 covers 14 residues. The germline V gene has CDR1 SGHTA and CDR2 FQGNSA.

Notes on this clone: The sequence runs out 3 residues before the end of the CDR3; the remainder is reconstructed from the germline J gene. The rearrangement uses TRBV19 and TRBJ1-2; 7 bases agree with TRBD1. Germline CDR1 is LNHDA and CDR2 is SQIVND (reference sequence). The CDR3 is 14 residues long. J gave up 5 bases and V 6 bases, and 9 bases lay outside the gene matches. This CDR3 is CASSLDPGQYGYTF. The sequenced CDR3 bases are TGTGCCAGTAGCCTTGATCCGGGACAGTATGGC.

As concerns this clone: The CDR3 end lies 3 residues beyond the end of the read and is filled in from the germline J gene. The chain joins TRBV4-2 to TRBJ2-7; 8 bases agree with TRBD2. Germline V gene lookup returns CDR1 LGHNA and CDR2 YNFKEQ. The CDR3 has 15 amino acids. V was clipped by 1 base and J by 4 bases; unmatched bases: 6. The chain's CDR3 is CASSQGLAGFYEQYF. CDR3 DNA, as far as it was read: TGTGCCAGCAGCCAAGGGCTAGCGGGTTTTTACGAG.

As for this clone: The read stops 3 residues short of the end of the CDR3; the missing end is completed from the germline J gene. V gene TRBV7-9 combines with J gene TRBJ1-2; tentatively, D is TRBD1 (5 bases). Germline CDR1 reads SEHNR; CDR2 reads FQNEAQ (reference sequence). CDR3 length: 14 residues. Partial CDR3 DNA: TGTGCCAGCAGCTCTAGCGGGACCTCCAACGAC. The encoded protein is CASSSSGTSND. The full CDR3 reads CASSSSGTSNDYTF.

Concerning this clone itself: Read data end 3 residues before the CDR3 end; the end is taken from the germline J gene. The V and J genes are TRBV5-1 and TRBJ1-1, with D perhaps TRBD1 (6 bases). V was cut by 9 bases and J by 0 bases, with 15 bases left in between. The CDR3 consists of 14 residues. CDR1 SGHRS and CDR2 YFSETQ come from the germline V gene. This chain's CDR3 is CATKRGIMNTEAFF. The CDR3 bases that were read are TGCGCCACCAAGAGGGGGATCATGAACACTGAA. Full variable domain (outside the CDR3, taken from reference TRBV5-1 and TRBJ1-1): KAGVTQTPRYLIKTRGQQVTLSCSPISGHRSVSWYQQTPGQGLQFLFEYFSETQRNKGNFPGRFSGRQFSNSRSEMNVSTLELGDSALYLCATKRGIMNTEAFFGQGTRLTVV.

Remarks on this clone: The read ends 3 residues early relative to the CDR3; the germline J gene fills the gap. The J gene is TRBJ1-1, the V gene TRBV19, with D tentatively TRBD1 (5 bases). The CDR3 runs 12 residues. Germline CDR1 is LNHDA and CDR2 is SQIVND (reference sequence). V lost 4 bases and J lost 7, with 10 bases in between. CDR3 DNA (partial): TGTGCCAGTAGTACGAGGGGATTTGAA. Translation: CASSTRGFE. Given in full, the CDR3 is CASSTRGFEAFF.

As concerns this clone: The read falls 3 residues short of the CDR3 end, and the missing part is taken from the germline J gene. J is TRBJ2-1 and V is TRBV6-2 or TRBV6-3; 10 bases map to TRBD2. V lost 2 bases, J lost 5 bases, and 6 bases stayed unmatched. Germline CDR1 reads MNHEY; CDR2 reads SVGEGT. This CDR3 spans 16 amino acids. CDR3 protein: CASSYGNSGRNNEQFF. The sequenced part of the CDR3 DNA is TGTGCCAGCAGTTACGGGAATAGCGGGAGGAACAATGAG.

Comment on this clone: The read terminates 3 residues before the CDR3 end, so the remaining end is supplied by the germline J gene. The chain has TRBV20-1 and TRBJ2-7; 8 positions match TRBD1. CDR3 size: 14 residues. The junction had 5 bases not matched to a gene; V was cut back by 1 base and J by 3 bases. Germline-derived CDR1 and CDR2 are DFQATT and SNEGSKA (reference sequence). The CDR3 region is CSARVLQGGYEQYF. Partial CDR3 DNA: TGCAGTGCTAGAGTTTTACAGGGGGGCTACGAG.

On this clone itself: The read stops 3 residues short of the end of the CDR3; the missing end is completed from the germline J gene. The gene calls are TRBV6-2 or TRBV6-3 and TRBJ2-7; possible D gene TRBD2, 5 bases. CDR1 is MNHEY, CDR2 SVGEGT, per germline. V lost 2 bases and J lost 3, with 11 bases in between. The CDR3 length is 14 residues. The part of the CDR3 DNA that was read is TGTGCCAGCAGTTACCCGCCGGGGAACTACGAG. It yields the protein CASSYPPGNYE. The full CDR3 sequence reads CASSYPPGNYEQYF.

Concerning this clone: The read gets to within 3 residues of the CDR3 end, and the germline J gene fills in the rest. V and J are TRBV7-2 and TRBJ1-6; D is perhaps TRBD1 (6 bases). The V gene's germline CDR1 is SGHTA and CDR2 FQGNSA. V lost 0 bases and J 0 bases, leaving 9 bases between the germline ends. CDR3 length: 17 residues. The CDR3 is CASSLADRSSYNSPLHF. CDR3 DNA, as far as it was read: TGTGCCAGCAGCTTAGCTGACAGGAGCTCCTATAATTCACCC.

Notes on this clone: From the germline J gene comes the end of the CDR3, since the read stops 3 residues before it. The chain is built from TRBV12-3 or TRBV12-4 and TRBJ2-6; the D gene is possibly TRBD2 (6 bases). CDR3 length: 13 residues. V lost 8 bases and J lost 4, with 9 bases in between. CDR3 residues: CASGGSGANVLTF. Incomplete CDR3 DNA: TGTGCCAGCGGGGGGTCGGGGGCCAACGTC.